The clone carrying this T cell receptor beta chain was picked up a small number of times. Time point here: pre-sensitization, week 0. Described treatment: therapeutic diphenylcyclopropenone sensitization with weekly scalp DPC. The donor pool consisted of alopecia patients aged 18 to 70 years, considered suitable for DPC. The V and J ends lost 6 bases and 4 bases respectively, with 24 bases between them. The CDR3 consists of 17 residues. Germline CDR1 is SNHLY and CDR2 is FYNNEI. The entry originates in a study of human T cells and chemical hapten exposure. Study context: Small pooled library volume differences chiefly drove per-sample TCR yield variation.

Per the authors' pipeline: Samples held a median of approximately 94,000 TCRs, range roughly 20,000–700,000. Each CDR3 protein is one row after TCRdb ran MiXCR on the RACE reads. None of the V and J calls come from the authors' own analysis; TCRdb made them. The sample has approximately 180,000 distinct CDR3 sequences, approximately 31% seen once. The chain uses TRBV2 and TRBJ2-5, with a weak D call TRBD2 (6 bases). Sequenced material: whole blood, taken in connection with sensitization to the hapten diphenylcyclopropenone (DPC). The clonotype originates from a woman in her thirties with alopecia areata. Some clones in this sample may be carry-over from other donors' samples. The CDR3 protein is CASSLPEERASVETQYF. The CDR3 DNA follows: TGTGCCAGCAGCCTCCCCGAGGAAAGGGCTAGCGTAGAGACCCAGTACTTC.